This is a list of T cell receptor beta chains from one sample in a study of shared clonotypes between healthy human individuals. The method was immunoSEQ multiplex PCR; TCRdb's version includes in-frame clones alone and lacks a portion of them. The data show a few million clones, more than 85% seen once. Sequenced material: naive CD4+ T cells from PBMCs. The receptors here all came from a man younger than 30 in good health. Some clones in this sample may be carry-over from other donors' samples. CDR3s include the opening cysteine and the closing phenylalanine or tryptophan. The D gene is left open where the match is weak. Size is omitted from some rows. Given values are once, few, many or a class for expanded clones.

abundance | len | j_gene | v_gene | d_gene | CDR3aa | CDR3nt
. | 14 | TRBJ2-2 | TRBV29-1 | TRBD1 | CSVSRDRLTGELFF | TGCAGCGTGAGCCGGGACAGGCTGACCGGGGAGCTGTTTTTT
. | 13 | TRBJ1-1 | TRBV12-5 | . | CASGLSGDTEAFF | TGTGCTAGTGGTCTCTCGGGGGACACTGAAGCTTTCTTT
. | 15 | TRBJ2-3 | TRBV6-4 | TRBD2 | CASSDTAGAPDTQYF | TGTGCCAGCAGTGACACTGCGGGAGCCCCAGATACGCAGTATTTT
. | 13 | TRBJ1-1 | TRBV7-7 | . | CASSPFDGTEAFF | TGTGCCAGCAGCCCATTTGACGGCACTGAAGCTTTCTTT
. | 13 | TRBJ2-5 | TRBV30 | TRBD2 | CACSGEGRETQYF | TGTGCCTGTTCCGGGGAGGGGCGAGAGACCCAGTACTTC
. | 16 | TRBJ2-7 | TRBV7-9 | TRBD1 | CASSKGGGQGVYEQYF | TGTGCCAGCAGCAAGGGTGGGGGACAGGGGGTCTACGAGCAGTACTTC
. | 17 | TRBJ2-2 | TRBV7-3 | TRBD1 | CASSLISGQGSTGELFF | TGTGCCAGCAGCTTAATCTCCGGACAGGGGTCCACCGGGGAGCTGTTTTTT
. | 13 | TRBJ2-7 | TRBV30 | . | CAWTDGGPYEQYF | TGTGCCTGGACGGACGGGGGCCCCTACGAGCAGTACTTC
. | 15 | TRBJ2-7 | TRBV7-9 | . | CASSLAGPLSYEQYF | TGTGCCAGCAGCTTAGCGGGCCCGTTGTCCTACGAGCAGTACTTC
. | 16 | TRBJ2-3 | TRBV7-3 | TRBD1 | CASSPADRPNTDTQYF | TGTGCCAGCAGCCCCGCGGACAGGCCTAACACAGATACGCAGTATTTT
. | 13 | TRBJ2-1 | TRBV28 | . | CASSLLPRDEQFF | TGTGCCAGCAGTTTACTGCCCCGGGACGAGCAGTTCTTC
once | 16 | TRBJ1-1 | TRBV5-8 | . | CASSGFPRRRVTEAFF | TGTGCCAGCAGTGGTTTTCCGCGCCGCCGGGTCACTGAAGCTTTCTTT
. | 14 | TRBJ1-2 | TRBV28 | . | CASSFGANNYGYTF | TGTGCCAGCAGTTTCGGAGCCAATAACTATGGCTACACCTTC
. | 17 | TRBJ2-3 | TRBV7-3 | TRBD2 | CASSPLGLAGGIDTQYF | TGTGCCAGCAGCCCCCTGGGACTAGCGGGAGGGATAGATACGCAGTATTTT
once | 16 | TRBJ1-1 | TRBV5-6 | . | CASSSPRANMNTEAFF | TGTGCCAGCAGCTCCCCGAGGGCGAATATGAACACTGAAGCTTTCTTT
once | 15 | TRBJ2-3 | TRBV27 | . | CASSSPSGSTDTQYF | TGTGCCAGCAGTTCCCCCAGCGGGAGCACAGATACGCAGTATTTT
. | 17 | TRBJ1-4 | TRBV9 | . | CASSTPSRGGSNEKLFF | TGTGCCAGCAGCACTCCTTCGAGGGGGGGAAGTAATGAAAAACTGTTTTTT
. | 15 | TRBJ1-5 | TRBV7-9 | . | CASSLAGTLGQPQHF | TGTGCCAGCAGCTTAGCCGGGACATTAGGCCAGCCCCAGCATTTT
. | 17 | TRBJ2-5 | TRBV28 | . | CASSLGSGVGGSETQYF | TGTGCCAGCAGTTTGGGTTCAGGGGTCGGCGGATCCGAGACCCAGTACTTC
many | 15 | TRBJ1-1 | TRBV28 | . | CASSLALAQATEAFF | TGTGCCAGCAGTTTGGCCCTGGCCCAGGCCACTGAAGCTTTCTTT
once | 15 | TRBJ2-3 | TRBV5-1 | . | CASKPGPSEPPTQYF | TGCGCCAGCAAACCCGGCCCTAGCGAGCCCCCAACGCAGTATTTT
. | 14 | TRBJ2-2 | TRBV7-2 | TRBD2 | CASSFGGRPGELFF | TGTGCCAGCAGCTTCGGCGGGAGACCCGGGGAGCTGTTTTTT
. | 15 | TRBJ1-4 | TRBV28 | . | CASISQGRANEKLFF | TGTGCCAGCATCAGCCAGGGTCGCGCTAATGAAAAACTGTTTTTT
. | 17 | TRBJ2-3 | TRBV5-1 | TRBD2 | CASSLWGLAGGADTQYF | TGCGCCAGCAGCTTGTGGGGACTAGCGGGAGGGGCAGATACGCAGTATTTT
. | 12 | TRBJ2-2 | TRBV27 | . | CASKSRPGELFF | TGTGCCAGCAAGTCTCGTCCGGGGGAGCTGTTTTTT
. | 15 | TRBJ2-5 | TRBV5-4 | TRBD1 | CASSSPGTGGETQYF | TGTGCCAGCAGCTCCCCCGGGACAGGAGGAGAGACCCAGTACTTC
. | 15 | TRBJ1-2 | TRBV18 | TRBD1 | CASSPLPGGNYGYTF | TGTGCCAGCTCACCACTCCCAGGGGGCAACTATGGCTACACCTTC
. | 15 | TRBJ1-1 | TRBV19 | . | CASLRENLPTLQAFF | TGTGCCAGTTTAAGAGAGAATCTACCGACTCTCCAAGCTTTCTTT
. | 13 | TRBJ1-1 | TRBV7-3 | . | CASSGGGSTEAFF | TGTGCCAGCAGCGGTGGGGGTAGCACTGAAGCTTTCTTT
. | 14 | TRBJ1-1 | TRBV5-1 | . | CASSPLGSGTEAFF | TGCGCCAGCAGCCCCCTTGGGTCGGGAACTGAAGCTTTCTTT
. | 18 | TRBJ2-1 | TRBV21-1 | . | CASSTPGTSVNSYNEQFF | TGTGCCAGCAGCACCCCCGGGACTAGCGTAAACTCCTACAATGAGCAGTTCTTC
. | 15 | TRBJ2-3 | TRBV27 | TRBD1 | CASSLSGQVTDTQYF | TGTGCCAGCAGTTTATCGGGACAGGTGACAGATACGCAGTATTTT
. | 16 | TRBJ2-6 | TRBV14 | . | CASSQKGYSGANVLTF | TGTGCCAGCAGCCAGAAGGGATACTCTGGGGCCAACGTCCTGACTTTC
. | 12 | TRBJ2-1 | TRBV19 | . | CASSINRVEQFF | TGTGCCAGTAGTATAAACCGGGTCGAGCAGTTCTTC
once | 17 | TRBJ1-1 | TRBV6-1 | . | CASSDRVGSRGTTEAFF | TGTGCCAGCAGTGACCGAGTCGGATCTCGGGGTACCACTGAAGCTTTCTTT
. | 11 | TRBJ2-5 | TRBV20-1 | . | CSAIGQETQYF | TGCAGTGCTATAGGGCAAGAGACCCAGTACTTC
. | 15 | TRBJ2-3 | TRBV4-1 | . | CASSQHLGGTDTQYF | TGCGCCAGCAGCCAACATCTAGGGGGCACAGATACGCAGTATTTT
. | 14 | TRBJ2-3 | TRBV2 | . | CASSRDISTDTQYF | TGTGCCAGCAGTCGAGACATTAGCACAGATACGCAGTATTTT
. | 13 | TRBJ1-5 | TRBV19 | . | CASSRVQGQPQHF | TGTGCCAGTTCTCGGGTCCAGGGGCAGCCCCAGCATTTT